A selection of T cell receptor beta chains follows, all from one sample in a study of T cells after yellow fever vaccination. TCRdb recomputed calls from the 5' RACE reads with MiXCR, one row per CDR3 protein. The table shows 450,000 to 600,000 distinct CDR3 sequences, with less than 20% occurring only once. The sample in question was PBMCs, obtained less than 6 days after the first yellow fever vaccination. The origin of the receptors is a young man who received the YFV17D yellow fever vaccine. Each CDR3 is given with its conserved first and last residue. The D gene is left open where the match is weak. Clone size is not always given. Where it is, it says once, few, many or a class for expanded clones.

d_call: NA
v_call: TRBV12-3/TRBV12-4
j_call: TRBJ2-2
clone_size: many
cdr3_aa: CASSLLSTSNTGELFF
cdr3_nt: TGTGCCAGCAGTTTATTATCTACTTCGAACACCGGGGAGCTGTTTTTT

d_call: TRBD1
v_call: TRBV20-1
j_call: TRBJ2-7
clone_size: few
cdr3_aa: CSARSRDRSSYEQYF
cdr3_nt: TGCAGTGCTAGAAGCCGGGACAGGTCTTCCTACGAGCAGTACTTC

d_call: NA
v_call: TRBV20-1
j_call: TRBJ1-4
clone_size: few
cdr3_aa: CSASSPDNAKLFF
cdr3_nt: TGCAGTGCTAGTTCACCGGACAACGCAAAACTGTTTTTT

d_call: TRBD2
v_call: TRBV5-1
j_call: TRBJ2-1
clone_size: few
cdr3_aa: CASSLAGGKNNEQFF
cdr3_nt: TGCGCCAGCAGCTTAGCGGGGGGGAAGAACAATGAGCAGTTCTTC

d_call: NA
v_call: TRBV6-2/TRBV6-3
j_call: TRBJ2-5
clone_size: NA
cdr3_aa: CASSKGQLQETQYF
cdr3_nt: TGTGCCAGCAGTAAAGGACAGCTACAAGAGACCCAGTACTTC

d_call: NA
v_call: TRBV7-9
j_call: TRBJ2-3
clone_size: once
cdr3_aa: CASTPTVRVTDTQYF
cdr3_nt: TGTGCCAGCACCCCGACGGTCAGGGTCACAGATACGCAGTATTTT

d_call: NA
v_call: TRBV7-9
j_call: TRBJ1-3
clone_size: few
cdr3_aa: CASSLRGNSGNTIYF
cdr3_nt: TGTGCCAGCAGCTTAAGGGGCAACTCTGGAAACACCATATATTTT

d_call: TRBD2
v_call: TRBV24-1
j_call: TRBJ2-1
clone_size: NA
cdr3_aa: CATSDTQRGEQFF
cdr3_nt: TGTGCCACCAGTGACACCCAGCGGGGTGAGCAGTTCTTC

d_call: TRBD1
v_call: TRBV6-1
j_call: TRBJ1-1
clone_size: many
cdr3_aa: CASSERQGMNTEAFF
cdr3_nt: TGTGCCAGCAGTGAGAGACAGGGGATGAACACTGAAGCTTTCTTT

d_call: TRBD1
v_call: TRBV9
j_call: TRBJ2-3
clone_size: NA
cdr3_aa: CASSVRTGGRDTQYF
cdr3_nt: TGTGCCAGCAGCGTTCGGACAGGGGGAAGAGATACGCAGTATTTT

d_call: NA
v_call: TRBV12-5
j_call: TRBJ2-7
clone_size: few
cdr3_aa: CASGLRGEQYF
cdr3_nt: TGTGCTAGTGGTTTGAGGGGCGAGCAGTACTTC

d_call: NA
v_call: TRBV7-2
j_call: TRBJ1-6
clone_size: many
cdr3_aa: CASSLDYNSPLHF
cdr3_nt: TGTGCCAGCAGCTTGGATTATAATTCACCCCTCCACTTT

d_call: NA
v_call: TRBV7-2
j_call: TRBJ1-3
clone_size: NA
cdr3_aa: CASSSQGVMGNTIYF
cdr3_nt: TGTGCCAGCAGTTCACAGGGAGTGATGGGAAACACCATATATTTT

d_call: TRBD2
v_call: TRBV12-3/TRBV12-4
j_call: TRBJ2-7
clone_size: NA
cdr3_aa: CASSLAGGAYEQYF
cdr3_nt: TGTGCCAGCAGTTTGGCGGGGGGCGCCTACGAGCAGTACTTC

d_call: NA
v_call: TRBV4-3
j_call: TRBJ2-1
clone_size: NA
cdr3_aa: CASSLEVGGNEQFF
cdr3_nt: TGCGCCAGCAGCCTCGAAGTTGGGGGCAATGAGCAGTTCTTC

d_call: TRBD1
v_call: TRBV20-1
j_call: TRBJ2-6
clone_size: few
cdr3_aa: CSARVRGQGASGANVLTF
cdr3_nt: TGCAGTGCTAGAGTCCGAGGACAGGGGGCTTCTGGGGCCAACGTCCTGACTTTC

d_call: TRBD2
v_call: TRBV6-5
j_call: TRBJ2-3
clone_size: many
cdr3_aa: CASTPGGGRTDTQYF
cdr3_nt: TGTGCCAGCACCCCCGGGGGGGGACGGACAGATACGCAGTATTTT

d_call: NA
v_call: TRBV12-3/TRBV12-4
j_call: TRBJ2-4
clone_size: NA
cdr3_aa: CASSLNGGKNIQYF
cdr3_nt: TGTGCCAGCAGTTTAAATGGGGGCAAAAACATTCAGTACTTC

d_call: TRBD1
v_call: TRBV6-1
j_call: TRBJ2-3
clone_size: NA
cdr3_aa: CASGQGQGGADTQYF
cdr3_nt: TGTGCCAGCGGGCAAGGACAGGGGGGCGCAGATACGCAGTATTTT

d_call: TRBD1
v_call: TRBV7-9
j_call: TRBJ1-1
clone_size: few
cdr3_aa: CASSGQGQGLNTEAFF
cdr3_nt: TGTGCCAGCAGCGGACAAGGACAGGGCCTGAACACTGAAGCTTTCTTT

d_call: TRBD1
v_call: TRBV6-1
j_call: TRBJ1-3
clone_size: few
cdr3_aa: CASGQGETGNTIYF
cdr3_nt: TGTGCCAGCGGCCAGGGGGAAACTGGAAACACCATATATTTT

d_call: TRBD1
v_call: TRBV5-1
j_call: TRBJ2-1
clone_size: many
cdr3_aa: CASSPDRANEQFF
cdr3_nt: TGCGCCAGCAGCCCGGACAGGGCCAATGAGCAGTTCTTC

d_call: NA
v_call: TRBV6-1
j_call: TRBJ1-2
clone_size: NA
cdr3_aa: CASSEAGGPYGYTF
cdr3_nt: TGTGCCAGCAGCGAAGCCGGGGGACCCTATGGCTACACCTTC

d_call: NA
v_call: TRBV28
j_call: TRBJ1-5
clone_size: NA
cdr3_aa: CASSLVENSNQPQHF
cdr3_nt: TGTGCCAGCAGTTTAGTGGAGAATAGCAATCAGCCCCAGCATTTT

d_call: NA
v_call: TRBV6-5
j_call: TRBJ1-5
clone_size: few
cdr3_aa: CASSYDVNQPQHF
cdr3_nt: TGTGCCAGCAGTTACGACGTCAATCAGCCCCAGCATTTT

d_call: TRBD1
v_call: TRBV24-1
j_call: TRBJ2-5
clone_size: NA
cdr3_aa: CATSDPGQGVETQYF
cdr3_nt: TGTGCCACCAGTGATCCGGGACAGGGGGTAGAGACCCAGTACTTC

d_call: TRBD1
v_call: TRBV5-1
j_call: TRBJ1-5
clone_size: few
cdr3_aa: CASSTTGGSNQPQHF
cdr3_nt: TGCGCCAGCAGCACGACAGGGGGGTCAAATCAGCCCCAGCATTTT

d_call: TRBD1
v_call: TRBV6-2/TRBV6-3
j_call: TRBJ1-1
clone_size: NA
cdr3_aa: CASSYVQGQGVTEAFF
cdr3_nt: TGTGCCAGCAGTTACGTTCAGGGACAGGGAGTGACTGAAGCTTTCTTT

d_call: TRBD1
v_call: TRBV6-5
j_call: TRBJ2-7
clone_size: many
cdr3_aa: CASSYSYGTGPFGEQYF
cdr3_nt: TGTGCCAGCAGTTACTCGTATGGGACAGGCCCTTTTGGGGAGCAGTACTTC

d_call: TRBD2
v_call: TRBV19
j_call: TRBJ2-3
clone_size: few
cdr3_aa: CATSPAGIADTQYF
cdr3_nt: TGTGCCACCTCACCAGCGGGGATCGCAGATACGCAGTATTTT

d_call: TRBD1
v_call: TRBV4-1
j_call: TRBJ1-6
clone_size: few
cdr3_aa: CASSPDRGNSPLHF
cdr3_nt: TGCGCCAGCAGCCCGGACAGGGGTAATTCACCCCTCCACTTT